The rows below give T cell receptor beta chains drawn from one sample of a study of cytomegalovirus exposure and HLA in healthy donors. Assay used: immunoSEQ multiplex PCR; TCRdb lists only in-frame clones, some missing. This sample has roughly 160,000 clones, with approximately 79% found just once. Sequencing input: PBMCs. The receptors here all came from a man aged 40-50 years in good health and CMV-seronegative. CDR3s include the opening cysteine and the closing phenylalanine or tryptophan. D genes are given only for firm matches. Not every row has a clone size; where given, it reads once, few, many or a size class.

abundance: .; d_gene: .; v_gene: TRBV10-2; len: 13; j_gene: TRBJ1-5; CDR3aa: CASRQYSNQPQHF; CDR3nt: TGCGCCAGCAGACAATATAGCAATCAGCCCCAGCATTTT
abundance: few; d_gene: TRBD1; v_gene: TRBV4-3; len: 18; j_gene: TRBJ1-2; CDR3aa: CASSQEAGGGNSAYGYTF; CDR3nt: TGCGCCAGCAGCCAAGAAGCCGGAGGGGGCAATTCCGCCTATGGCTACACCTTC
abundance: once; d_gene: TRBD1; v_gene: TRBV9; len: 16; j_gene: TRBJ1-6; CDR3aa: CASSVDPGGRNSPLHF; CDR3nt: TGTGCCAGCAGCGTAGACCCAGGGGGCCGGAATTCACCCCTCCACTTT
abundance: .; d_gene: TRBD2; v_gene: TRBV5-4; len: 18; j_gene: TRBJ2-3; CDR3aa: CASSLASGGTLSTDTQYF; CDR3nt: TGTGCCAGCAGCTTGGCTAGCGGGGGGACACTGAGCACAGATACGCAGTATTTT
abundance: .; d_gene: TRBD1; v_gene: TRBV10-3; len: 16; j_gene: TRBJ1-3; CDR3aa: CAISESSQGAGNTIYF; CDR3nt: TGTGCCATCAGTGAGTCTAGCCAGGGGGCAGGAAACACCATATATTTT
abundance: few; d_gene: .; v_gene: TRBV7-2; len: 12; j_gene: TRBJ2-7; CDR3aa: CASSSNSYEQYF; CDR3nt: TGTGCCAGCAGCTCCAACTCCTACGAGCAGTACTTC
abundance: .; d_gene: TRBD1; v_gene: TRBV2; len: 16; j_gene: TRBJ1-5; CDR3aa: CASSGSLQGADQPQHF; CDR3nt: TGTGCCAGCAGCGGCTCATTACAGGGGGCGGATCAGCCCCAGCATTTT
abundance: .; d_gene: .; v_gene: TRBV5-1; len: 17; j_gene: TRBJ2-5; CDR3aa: CASSRGQGRVIQETQYF; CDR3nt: TGCGCCAGCAGCAGGGGCCAGGGGCGAGTGATCCAAGAGACCCAGTACTTC
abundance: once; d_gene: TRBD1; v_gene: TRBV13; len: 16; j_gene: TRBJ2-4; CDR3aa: CASSQDRVLAKNIQYF; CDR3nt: TGTGCCAGCAGCCAGGACAGGGTCCTAGCCAAAAACATTCAGTACTTC
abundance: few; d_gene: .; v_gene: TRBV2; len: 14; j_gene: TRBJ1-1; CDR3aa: CASSWRDGTGEAFF; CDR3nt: TGTGCCAGCAGTTGGAGGGACGGAACCGGTGAAGCTTTCTTT
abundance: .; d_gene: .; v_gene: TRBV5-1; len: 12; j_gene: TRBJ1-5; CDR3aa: CASSRDGQPQHF; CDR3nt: TGCGCCAGCTCCAGGGATGGCCAGCCCCAGCATTTT
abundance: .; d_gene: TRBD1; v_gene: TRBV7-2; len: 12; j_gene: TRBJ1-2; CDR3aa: CASSRDRGGYTF; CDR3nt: TGTGCCAGCAGCCGTGACAGGGGCGGCTACACCTTC
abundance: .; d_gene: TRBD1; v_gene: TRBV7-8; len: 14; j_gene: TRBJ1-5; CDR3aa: CASSQRQGNQPQHF; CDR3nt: TGTGCCAGCAGCCAGAGACAGGGTAATCAGCCCCAGCATTTT
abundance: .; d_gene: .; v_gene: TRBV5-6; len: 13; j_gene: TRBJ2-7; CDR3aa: CASTSVMAYEQYF; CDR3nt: TGTGCCAGCACCTCGGTGATGGCCTACGAGCAGTACTTC
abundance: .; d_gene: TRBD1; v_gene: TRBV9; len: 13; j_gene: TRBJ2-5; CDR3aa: CASSTQGAETQYF; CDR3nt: TGTGCCAGCAGCACGCAGGGGGCCGAGACCCAGTACTTC
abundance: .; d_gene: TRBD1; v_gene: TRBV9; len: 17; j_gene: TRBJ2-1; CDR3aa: CASSVELSDRGNNEQFF; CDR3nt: TGTGCCAGCAGCGTAGAGTTATCGGACAGGGGCAACAATGAGCAGTTCTTC
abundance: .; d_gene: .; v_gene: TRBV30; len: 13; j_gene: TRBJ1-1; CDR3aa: CASEIGVRTEAFF; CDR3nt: TGTGCCTCAGAGATCGGGGTTAGGACTGAAGCTTTCTTT
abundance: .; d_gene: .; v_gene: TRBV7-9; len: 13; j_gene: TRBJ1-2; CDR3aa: CASSLGTFYGYTF; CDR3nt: TGTGCCAGCAGCTTAGGGACTTTCTATGGCTACACCTTC
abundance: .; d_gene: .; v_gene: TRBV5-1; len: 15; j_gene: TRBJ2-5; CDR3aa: CASSLVPLNLETQYF; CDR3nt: TGCGCCAGCAGCTTGGTACCACTCAACTTGGAGACCCAGTACTTC
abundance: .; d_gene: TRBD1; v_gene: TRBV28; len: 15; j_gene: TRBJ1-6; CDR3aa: CASSSLLGQGSPLHF; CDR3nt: TGTGCCAGCAGTTCTTTGTTAGGACAGGGCTCACCCCTCCACTTT
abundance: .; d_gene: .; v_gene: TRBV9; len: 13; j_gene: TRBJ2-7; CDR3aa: CASSVGGNYEQYF; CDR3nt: TGTGCCAGCAGCGTAGGCGGGAACTACGAGCAGTACTTC
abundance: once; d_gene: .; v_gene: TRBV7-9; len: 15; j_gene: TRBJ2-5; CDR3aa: CASSFKTGQQETQYF; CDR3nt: TGTGCCAGCAGCTTTAAAACTGGACAGCAAGAGACCCAGTACTTC
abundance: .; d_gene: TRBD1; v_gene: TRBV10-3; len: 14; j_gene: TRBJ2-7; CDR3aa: CAIEETGSSYEQYF; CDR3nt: TGTGCCATCGAGGAGACAGGGAGCTCCTACGAGCAGTACTTC
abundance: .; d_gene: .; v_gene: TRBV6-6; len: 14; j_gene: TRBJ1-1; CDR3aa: CASSYSLGDGWAFF; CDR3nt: TGTGCCAGCAGTTACTCGTTAGGGGATGGGTGGGCTTTCTTT
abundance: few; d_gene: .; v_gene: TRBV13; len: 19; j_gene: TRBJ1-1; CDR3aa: CASSLVRGSSIPRDTEAFF; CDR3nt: TGTGCCAGCAGCTTAGTTCGTGGGAGTTCTATTCCGCGGGATACTGAAGCTTTCTTT
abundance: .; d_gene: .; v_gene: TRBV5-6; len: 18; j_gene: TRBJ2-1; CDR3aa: CASSLVRLIGTHYNEQFF; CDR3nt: TGTGCCAGCAGCTTGGTACGACTTATAGGGACACACTACAATGAGCAGTTCTTC
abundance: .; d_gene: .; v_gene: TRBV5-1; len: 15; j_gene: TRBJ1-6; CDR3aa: CASSFKGSGDSPLHF; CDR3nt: TGCGCCAGCAGCTTTAAAGGTTCGGGGGACTCACCCCTCCACTTT
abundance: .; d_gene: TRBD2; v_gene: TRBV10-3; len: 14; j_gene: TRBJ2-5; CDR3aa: CAISLAGLGKTQYF; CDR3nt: TGTGCCATCAGCTTAGCGGGGTTAGGGAAGACCCAGTACTTC
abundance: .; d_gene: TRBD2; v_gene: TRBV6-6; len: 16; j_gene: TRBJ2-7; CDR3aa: CASSTLGGGSYYEQYF; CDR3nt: TGTGCCAGCAGTACCCTTGGGGGGGGATCATACTACGAGCAGTACTTC
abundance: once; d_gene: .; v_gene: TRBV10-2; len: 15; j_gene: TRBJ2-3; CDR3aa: CASSESLTGGDTQYF; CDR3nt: TGCGCCAGCAGTGAGTCGTTGACGGGCGGGGATACGCAGTATTTT
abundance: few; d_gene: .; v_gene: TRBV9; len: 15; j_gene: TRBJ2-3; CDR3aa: CASSASGELADTQYF; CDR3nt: TGTGCCAGCAGCGCTTCCGGGGAGTTGGCAGATACGCAGTATTTT